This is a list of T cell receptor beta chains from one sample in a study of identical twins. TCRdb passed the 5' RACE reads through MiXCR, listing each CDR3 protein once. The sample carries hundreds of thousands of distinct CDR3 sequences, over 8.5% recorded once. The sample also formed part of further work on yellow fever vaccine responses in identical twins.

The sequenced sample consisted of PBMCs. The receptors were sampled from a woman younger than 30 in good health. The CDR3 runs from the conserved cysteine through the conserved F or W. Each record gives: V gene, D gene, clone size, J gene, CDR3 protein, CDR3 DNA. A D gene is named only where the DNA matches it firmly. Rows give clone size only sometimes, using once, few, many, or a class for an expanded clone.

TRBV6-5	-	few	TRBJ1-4	CASSYSLNGGVLFF	TGTGCCAGCAGTTACTCCCTTAATGGGGGCGTTCTGTTTTTT
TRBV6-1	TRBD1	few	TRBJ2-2	CASYPRGLVNTGELFF	TGTGCCAGCTACCCCAGGGGGCTTGTGAACACCGGGGAGCTGTTTTTT
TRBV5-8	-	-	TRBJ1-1	CASSGGHIFMNTEAFF	TGTGCCAGCAGCGGGGGACATATTTTTATGAACACTGAAGCTTTCTTT
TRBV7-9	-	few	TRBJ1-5	CASSPGWGNQPQHF	TGTGCCAGCAGCCCCGGATGGGGTAATCAGCCCCAGCATTTT
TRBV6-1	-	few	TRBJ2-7	CASSERADYEQYF	TGTGCCAGCAGTGAAAGGGCAGACTACGAGCAGTACTTC
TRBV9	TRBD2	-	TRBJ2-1	CASSGLLAGGLNEQFF	TGTGCCAGCAGCGGCCTGTTAGCGGGAGGACTCAATGAGCAGTTCTTC
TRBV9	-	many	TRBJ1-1	CASSVGQGNTEAFF	TGTGCCAGCAGCGTAGGTCAGGGTAACACTGAAGCTTTCTTT
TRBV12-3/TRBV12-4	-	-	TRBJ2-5	CASSPLWYQETQYF	TGTGCCAGCAGTCCACTGTGGTACCAAGAGACCCAGTACTTC
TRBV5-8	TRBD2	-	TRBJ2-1	CASSLGTSGSDEQFF	TGTGCCAGCAGCTTAGGGACTAGCGGGAGCGATGAGCAGTTCTTC
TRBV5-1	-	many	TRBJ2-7	CASSSRTGNYEQYF	TGCGCCAGCAGCTCACGGACGGGAAACTACGAGCAGTACTTC
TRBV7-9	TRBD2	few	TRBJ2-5	CASSLVGGGFQETQYF	TGTGCCAGCAGCTTAGTAGGCGGGGGGTTCCAAGAGACCCAGTACTTC
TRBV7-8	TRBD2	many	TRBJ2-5	CASSLRRRGETQYF	TGTGCCAGCAGCTTACGTCGGCGGGGGGAGACCCAGTACTTC
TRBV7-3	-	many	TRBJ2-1	CASSLRSQGWGDEQFF	TGTGCCAGCAGCCTCCGGTCACAGGGGTGGGGGGATGAGCAGTTCTTC
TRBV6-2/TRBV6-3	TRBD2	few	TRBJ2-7	CASSSSGSGEQYF	TGTGCCAGCAGTTCTAGCGGGAGTGGCGAGCAGTACTTC
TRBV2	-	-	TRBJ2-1	CASSPFDNEQFF	TGTGCCAGTTCCCCGTTCGACAATGAGCAGTTCTTC
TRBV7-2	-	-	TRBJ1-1	CASSFPGTEAFF	TGTGCCAGCAGCTTTCCAGGTACCGAAGCTTTCTTT
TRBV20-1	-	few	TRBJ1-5	CSAAPVGNQPQHF	TGCAGCGCTGCGCCGGTAGGCAATCAGCCCCAGCATTTT
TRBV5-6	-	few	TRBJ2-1	CASSWGGLGGEQFF	TGTGCCAGCAGCTGGGGGGGGCTAGGCGGTGAGCAGTTCTTC
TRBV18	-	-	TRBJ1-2	CASSPSPPTGIYGYTF	TGTGCCAGCTCACCCTCGCCACCGACAGGAATCTATGGCTACACCTTC
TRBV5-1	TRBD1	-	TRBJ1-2	CASSLGGGAGGYTF	TGCGCCAGCAGCTTGGGAGGGGGCGCGGGCGGCTACACCTTC
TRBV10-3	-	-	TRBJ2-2	CAITATGELFF	TGTGCCATCACGGCCACCGGGGAGCTGTTTTTT
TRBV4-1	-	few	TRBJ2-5	CASSHEGAQETQYF	TGCGCCAGCAGCCATGAAGGGGCCCAAGAGACCCAGTACTTC
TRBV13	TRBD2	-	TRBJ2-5	CASSLSRSVGGETQYF	TGTGCCAGCAGCTTGAGTCGGTCTGTGGGGGGGGAGACCCAGTACTTC
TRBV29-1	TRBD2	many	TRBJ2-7	CSVRGLAGGEYEQYF	TGCAGCGTGAGAGGATTGGCGGGAGGAGAGTACGAGCAGTACTTC
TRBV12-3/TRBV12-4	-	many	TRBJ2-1	CASSTRDSPKAYNEQFF	TGTGCCAGCAGCACCAGGGACTCCCCCAAGGCCTACAATGAGCAGTTCTTC
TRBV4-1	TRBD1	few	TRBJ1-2	CASSHETGGRDYGYTF	TGCGCCAGCAGCCACGAGACAGGGGGACGCGACTATGGCTACACCTTC
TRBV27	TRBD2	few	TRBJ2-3	CASSLKEVAGASTDTQYF	TGTGCCAGCAGTTTAAAAGAGGTAGCGGGGGCCAGCACAGATACGCAGTATTTT